This T cell receptor beta chain was identified in a study of cytomegalovirus exposure and HLA in healthy donors. The PCR contained 60 Vbeta and 13 Jbeta primers. The data were produced by immunoSEQ multiplex PCR, yet TCRdb's version contains in-frame clones alone and is incomplete. The sample includes about 100,000 clones, approximately 80% of them seen just once. With 1 base removed from V and 0 bases from J, the gap between germline ends came to 9 bases. In germline, CDR1 is SEHNR, CDR2 FQNEAQ (reference sequence). The CDR3 covers 15 residues. The material sequenced was PBMCs. This TCR was sampled from a male donor in good health and CMV-seronegative. The J gene is TRBJ1-1, the V gene TRBV7-9; the D gene is possibly TRBD1 (6 bases). The CDR3 sequence is CASSLVGQLNTEAFF. In DNA, the CDR3 is TGTGCCAGCAGCTTAGTTGGACAGCTGAACACTGAAGCTTTCTTT.